The T cell receptor (beta chain) described here comes from a study of T-cell memory formation after mild COVID-19. Study findings and constraints: Of the contracting clones, CD4+ ones lay mainly in CM and EM, and CD8+ ones in EMRA. Some SARS-CoV-2-responding clones were already detected in memory before infection. A second wave expanding day 15 to 37 was CD4+-biased; contracting clones were balanced.

Comment on this clonotype: What it binds is unknown.

The V gene's germline CDR1 is DFQATT and CDR2 SNEGSKA (reference sequence). The V and J ends lost 6 bases and 5 bases respectively, with 17 bases between them. The CDR3 length is 13 residues. MiXCR was run by TCRdb on the 5' RACE reads, yielding one entry per CDR3 protein. This sample has around 370,000 distinct CDR3 sequences; 20% to 25% occur once, and the top ten carry approximately 12%. The sample was PBMCs or a T cell subset sorted from them (not recorded which). The clonotype was recovered from an adult woman who had mild COVID-19 (a few samples of this study predate the infection). Cell type and time point are not known. This sequence joins TRBV20-1 and TRBJ2-7, with D possibly matching TRBD1 (6 bases). The CDR3 sequence is CSAIPGQVNEQYF. DNA for the CDR3: TGCAGTGCCATCCCGGGACAAGTCAACGAGCAGTACTTC.